This TCR beta chain was sequenced during a study of blood T cell repertoires in COVID-19. Turning to the study itself: Acute and convalescent COVID-19 samples came from the United States, Italy and Spain. The analysed material was cDNA or gDNA that came from T cells, B-cell-depleted T cells, or PBMCs.

Study processing details: Amplification of reference gene primers provided the estimated nucleated cell counts. Clones were read by immunoSEQ multiplex PCR, and TCRdb kept only the in-frame ones, dropping some. V and J calls and clone size are given by that table; D and trimming were obtained from the DNA. The sample contains 300,000 or so clones, 88% of which appear only once. The CDR3 runs to 15 residues. The ends lost 0 bases at V and 5 bases at J; junction bases unmatched: 3. From germline, CDR1 is LGHNA and CDR2 YNFKEQ. Sequencing was performed on peripheral blood. This receptor was obtained from a woman in her 30s who had recovered from COVID-19. V usage is TRBV4-2 and J usage is TRBJ2-7; the match to TRBD1 covers 11 bases. The CDR3 loop reads CASSQDRGQGDEQYF. In nucleotides, the CDR3 is TGTGCCAGCAGCCAAGATCGGGGACAGGGGGACGAGCAGTACTTC.